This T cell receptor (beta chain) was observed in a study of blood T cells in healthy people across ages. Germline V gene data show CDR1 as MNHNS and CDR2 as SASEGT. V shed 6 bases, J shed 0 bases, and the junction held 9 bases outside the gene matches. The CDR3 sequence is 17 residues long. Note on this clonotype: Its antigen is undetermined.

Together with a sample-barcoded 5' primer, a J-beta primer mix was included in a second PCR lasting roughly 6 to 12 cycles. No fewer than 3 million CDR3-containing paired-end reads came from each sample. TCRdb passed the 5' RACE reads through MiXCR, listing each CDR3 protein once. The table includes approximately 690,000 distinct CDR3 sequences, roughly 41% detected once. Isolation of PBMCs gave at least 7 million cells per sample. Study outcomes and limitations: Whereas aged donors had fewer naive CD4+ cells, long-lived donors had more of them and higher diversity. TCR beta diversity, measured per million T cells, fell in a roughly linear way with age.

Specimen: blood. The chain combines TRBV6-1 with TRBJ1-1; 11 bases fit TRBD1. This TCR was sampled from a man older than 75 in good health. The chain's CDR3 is CASSPGQGVLMNTEAFF. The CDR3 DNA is TGTGCCAGCAGCCCGGGACAGGGGGTCCTAATGAACACTGAAGCTTTCTTT.